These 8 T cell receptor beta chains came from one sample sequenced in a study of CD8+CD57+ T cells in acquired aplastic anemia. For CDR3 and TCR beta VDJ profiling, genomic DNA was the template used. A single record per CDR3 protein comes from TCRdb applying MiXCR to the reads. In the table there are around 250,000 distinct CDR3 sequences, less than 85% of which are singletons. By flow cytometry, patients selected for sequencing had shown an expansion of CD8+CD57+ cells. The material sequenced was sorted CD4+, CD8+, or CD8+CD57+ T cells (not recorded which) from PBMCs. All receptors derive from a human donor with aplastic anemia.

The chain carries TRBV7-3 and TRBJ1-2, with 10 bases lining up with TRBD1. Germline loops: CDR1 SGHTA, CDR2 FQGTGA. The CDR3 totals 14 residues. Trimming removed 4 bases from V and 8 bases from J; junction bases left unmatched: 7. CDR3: CASSSTGGAEGYTF. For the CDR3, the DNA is TGTGCCAGCAGCTCGACAGGGGGCGCGGAGGGCTACACCTTC.

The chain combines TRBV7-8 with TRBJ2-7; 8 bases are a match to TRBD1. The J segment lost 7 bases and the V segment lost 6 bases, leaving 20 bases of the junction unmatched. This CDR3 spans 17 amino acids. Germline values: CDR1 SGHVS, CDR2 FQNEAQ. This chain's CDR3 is CASRTPGQANLAEEQYV. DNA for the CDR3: TGTGCCAGCAGGACCCCGGGACAGGCGAACCTGGCCGAGGAGCAGTACGTC.

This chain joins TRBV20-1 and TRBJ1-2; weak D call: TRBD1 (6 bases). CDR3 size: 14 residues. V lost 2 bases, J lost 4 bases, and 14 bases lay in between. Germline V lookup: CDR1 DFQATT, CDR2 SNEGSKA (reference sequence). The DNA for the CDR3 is TGCAGTGCTAGAACCAGGGGAGAGGGCTATGGCTACACCTTC. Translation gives CSARTRGEGYGYTF.

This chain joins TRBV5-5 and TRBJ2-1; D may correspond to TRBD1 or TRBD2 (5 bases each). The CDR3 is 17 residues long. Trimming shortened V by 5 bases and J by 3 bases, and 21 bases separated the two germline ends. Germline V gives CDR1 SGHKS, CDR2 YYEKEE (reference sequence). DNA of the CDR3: TGTGCCAGCAGTTATCCGGGGACGCCAATACACTACAATGAGCAGTTCTTC. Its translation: CASSYPGTPIHYNEQFF.

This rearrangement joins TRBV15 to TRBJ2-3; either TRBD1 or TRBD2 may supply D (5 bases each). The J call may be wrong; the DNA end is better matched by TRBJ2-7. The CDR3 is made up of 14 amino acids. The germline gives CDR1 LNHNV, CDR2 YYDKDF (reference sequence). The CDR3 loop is CATSGRGLGDAQYF. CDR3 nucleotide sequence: TGTGCCACCAGCGGCCGGGGCCTAGGGGACGCGCAGTACTTC.

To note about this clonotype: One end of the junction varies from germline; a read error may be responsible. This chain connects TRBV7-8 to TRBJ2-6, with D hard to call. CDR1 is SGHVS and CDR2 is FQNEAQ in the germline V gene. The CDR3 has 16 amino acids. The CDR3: CASSLAGSHDTHVLTF. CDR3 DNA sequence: TGTGCCAGCAGCTTAGCGGGTAGCCACGATACGCACGTTCTGACTTTC.

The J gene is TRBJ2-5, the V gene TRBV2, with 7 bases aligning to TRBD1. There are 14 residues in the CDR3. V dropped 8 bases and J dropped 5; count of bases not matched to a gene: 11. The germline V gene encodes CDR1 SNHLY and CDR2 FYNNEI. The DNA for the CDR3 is TGTGCCAGCGGGAACAGGGGCGAGTGGGAGACCCAGTACTTC. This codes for CASGNRGEWETQYF.

The CDR3 nucleotides read TGTGCCAGCAGCGCCTGGACAGGGGTAAACTATGGCTACTTC. This codes for CASSAWTGVNYGYF. The chain joins TRBV7-9 to TRBJ2-5; 9 bases line up with TRBD1. V shed 5 bases and J 14 bases; nucleotides not matched to a gene: 15. Germline V gene lookup returns CDR1 SEHNR and CDR2 FQNEAQ (reference sequence). The CDR3 loop spans 14 amino acids. Based on the CDR3 plus reference TRBV7-9 and TRBJ2-5, the full variable domain is DTGVSQNPRHKITKRGQNVTFRCDPISEHNRLYWYRQTLGQGPEFLTYFQNEAQLEKSRLLSDRFSAERPKGSFSTLEIQRTEQGDSAMYLCASSAWTGVNYGYFGPGTRLLVL.